The 27 T cell receptor beta chains listed next were all sequenced from one sample in a study of blood T cell repertoires in COVID-19. The protocol was immunoSEQ multiplex PCR, while the TCRdb copy is restricted to in-frame clones and leaves out a portion. This sample has approximately 230,000 clones, with 88% found just once. The sample taken for sequencing was peripheral blood. The receptor set was obtained from a woman aged 30 to 39 with COVID-19, enrolled during active disease.

The chain couples TRBV7-2 to TRBJ1-3, with D possibly TRBD1 on 6 matching bases. Germline lookup yields CDR1 SGHTA and CDR2 FQGNSA. The CDR3 extends over 15 amino acids. V lost 0 bases and J lost 3, with 9 bases in between. This chain's CDR3 is CASSLADSFGNTIYF. The CDR3 DNA reads as TGTGCCAGCAGCTTAGCGGACAGCTTTGGAAACACCATATATTTT. Full variable domain (rest looked up from reference TRBV7-2 and TRBJ1-3): GAGVSQSPSNKVTEKGKDVELRCDPISGHTALYWYRQSLGQGLEFLIYFQGNSAPDKSGLPSDRFSAERTGGSVSTLTIQRTQQEDSAVYLCASSLADSFGNTIYFGEGSWLTVV.

The V gene is TRBV29-1, the J gene TRBJ2-1; 12 bases are a match to TRBD2. In germline, CDR1 is SQVTM, CDR2 ANQGSEA. V was clipped by 5 bases and J by 0 bases; unmatched bases: 2. This CDR3 spans 15 amino acids. The CDR3 DNA sequence: TGCAGCGTTAAGACTAGCGGGAGCTCCTACAATGAGCAGTTCTTC. This codes for CSVKTSGSSYNEQFF.

The sample holds a few counts of this clone. This chain uses TRBV10-3 with TRBJ1-6; TRBD1 matches 8 bases. The trim removed 0 bases at V and 9 bases at J, leaving 7 bases unmatched. This CDR3 comprises 16 residues. Germline V gene data show CDR1 as ENHRY and CDR2 as SYGVKD. CDR3 protein: CAISESPGQVSSPLHF. The CDR3 region has the DNA TGTGCCATCAGTGAGTCTCCGGGACAGGTCTCTTCACCCCTCCACTTT.

The chain couples TRBV27 to TRBJ1-1, with D tentatively TRBD1 (5 bases). Trimming left V 7 bases short and J 4 bases short, with 13 bases between. Per germline, CDR1 MNHEY and CDR2 SMNVEV (reference sequence). The CDR3 is made up of 13 amino acids. CDR3 in DNA: TGTGCCAGCAAAACCGGGGGTGGCACTGAAGCTTTCTTT. It encodes CASKTGGGTEAFF.

The V and J genes are TRBV5-6 and TRBJ2-6; tentative D call: TRBD1 (6 bases). Germline V gene sequence: CDR1 SGHDT, CDR2 YYEEEE. V lost 2 bases to trimming and J lost 0 bases, with 9 bases between them. CDR3 length: 16 amino acids. The CDR3, as DNA: TGTGCCAGCAGCTTTGGGGGCCCCTCTGGGGCCAACGTCCTGACTTTC. This translates into CASSFGGPSGANVLTF.

The chain links TRBV7-2 to TRBJ2-2; 9 positions match TRBD1. CDR1 is SGHTA and CDR2 is FQGNSA in the germline V gene. After removal of 5 bases from V and 7 bases from J, the junction contained 8 bases not matched to a gene. The CDR3 contains 15 residues. The CDR3 is CASSPQPGQGGELFF. The CDR3, as DNA: TGTGCCAGCAGCCCCCAACCGGGACAGGGCGGGGAGCTGTTTTTT. Variable domain in full (rest from reference TRBV7-2 and TRBJ2-2): GAGVSQSPSNKVTEKGKDVELRCDPISGHTALYWYRQSLGQGLEFLIYFQGNSAPDKSGLPSDRFSAERTGGSVSTLTIQRTQQEDSAVYLCASSPQPGQGGELFFGEGSRLTVL.

This clone showed up just once. The rearrangement uses TRBV2 and TRBJ1-1; D might be TRBD1 (5 bases). The V end was cut by 7 bases, the J end by 1 base, with 16 bases between. This CDR3 comprises 15 residues. Germline CDR1 SNHLY, CDR2 FYNNEI. The CDR3 loop reads CASNGQGAPNTEAFF. CDR3 coding DNA: TGTGCCAGCAACGGACAAGGGGCTCCGAACACTGAAGCTTTCTTT.

V is TRBV28 and J is TRBJ1-1; D remains ambiguous. The CDR3 has 15 residues. Germline values: CDR1 MDHEN, CDR2 SYDVKM. The V and J ends lost 1 base and 3 bases respectively, with 12 bases between them. CDR3 amino acids: CASSLLTVGDTEAFF. The CDR3 DNA reads TGTGCCAGCAGTTTATTGACGGTAGGAGACACTGAAGCTTTCTTT. Drawing the rest from reference TRBV28 and TRBJ1-1, the complete variable domain is DVKVTQSSRYLVKRTGEKVFLECVQDMDHENMFWYRQDPGLGLRLIYFSYDVKMKEKGDIPEGYSVSREKKERFSLILESASTNQTSMYLCASSLLTVGDTEAFFGQGTRLTVV.

The chain employs TRBV4-3 and TRBJ2-1; TRBD1 might be the D (5 bases). The germline gives CDR1 LGHNA, CDR2 YSLEER. The CDR3 contains 16 residues. Trimming shortened V by 3 bases and J by 6 bases, and 18 bases separated the two germline ends. The DNA for the CDR3 is TGCGCCAGCAGCCACGGCTTGAACCGCAGGGTCAATGAGCAGTTCTTC. Translating it yields CASSHGLNRRVNEQFF.

The J gene is TRBJ2-4, the V gene TRBV19; 7 nucleotides line up with TRBD1. The CDR3 contains 13 residues. V dropped 5 bases and J dropped 9; count of bases not matched to a gene: 7. Germline V lookup: CDR1 LNHDA, CDR2 SQIVND (reference sequence). The CDR3, as DNA: TGTGCCAGTAGTTTGGGGGCAGGGGGCATTCAGTACTTC. Residues: CASSLGAGGIQYF.

A few counts support this clone. The V call is TRBV30, the J call TRBJ1-6, with 9 bases identical to TRBD1. J was trimmed by 8 bases and V by 5 bases; bases with no gene match: 4. Per the germline V gene, CDR1 is GTSNPN and CDR2 is SVGIG (reference sequence). The CDR3 length is 13 residues. CDR3: CAWHRGQDSPLHF. The CDR3 bases are TGTGCCTGGCACAGGGGGCAGGATTCACCCCTCCACTTT.

As DNA, the CDR3 is TGTGCCAGCAGCTCGGGACAGGCCTTATCCTACGAGCAGTACTTC. Translating gives CASSSGQALSYEQYF. The gene calls are TRBV5-4 and TRBJ2-7; 8 bases are shared with TRBD1. The J segment lost 1 base and the V segment lost 3 bases, leaving 6 bases of the junction unmatched. The CDR3 totals 15 residues. Germline V gene sequence: CDR1 SGHNT, CDR2 YYREEE (reference sequence).

J is TRBJ2-2 and V is TRBV4-3; 10 nucleotides match TRBD1. V dropped 1 base and J dropped 1; count of bases not matched to a gene: 9. The germline gives CDR1 LGHNA, CDR2 YSLEER. The CDR3 covers 19 residues. The CDR3 spells CASSQVIWTGGENTGELFF. In DNA form, the CDR3 reads TGCGCCAGCAGCCAAGTTATATGGACAGGGGGAGAGAACACCGGGGAGCTGTTTTTT.

This clone was recorded once. The chain employs TRBV9 and TRBJ2-2, with D possibly being TRBD1 (6 bases). Germline-derived CDR1 and CDR2 are SGDLS and YYNGEE. The CDR3 has 15 amino acids. V lost 1 base, J lost 5 bases, and 12 bases lay in between. The DNA for the CDR3 is TGTGCCAGCAGCGTACGGCAGGGGTTTACCGGGGAGCTGTTTTTT. Encoded protein: CASSVRQGFTGELFF.

The chain uses TRBV6-5 and TRBJ1-1; TRBD1 matches at 8 bases. The CDR3 loop spans 15 amino acids. Germline V lookup: CDR1 MNHEY, CDR2 SVGAGI. J gave up 7 bases and V 7 bases, and 14 bases lay outside the gene matches. The CDR3: CASTPGPRQGIEAFF. CDR3 nucleotide sequence: TGTGCCAGCACGCCTGGGCCGAGACAGGGGATTGAAGCTTTCTTT.

The chain couples TRBV9 to TRBJ2-1; possible D gene TRBD2, 6 bases. The CDR3 is 14 amino acids. Trimming took 4 bases from V and 3 from J, leaving 11 bases between them. Germline assignment: CDR1 SGDLS and CDR2 YYNGEE. The CDR3 DNA follows: TGTGCCAGCAGCCCACGGGGGTACTACAATGAGCAGTTCTTC. Residues: CASSPRGYYNEQFF. Variable domain in full (rest from reference TRBV9 and TRBJ2-1): DSGVTQTPKHLITATGQRVTLRCSPRSGDLSVYWYQQSLDQGLQFLIQYYNGEERAKGNILERFSAQQFPDLHSELNLSSLELGDSALYFCASSPRGYYNEQFFGPGTRLTVL.

The chain combines TRBV24-1 with TRBJ1-2; TRBD1 is a possible D gene (5 bases). Trimming pared 1 base from V and 8 bases from J, leaving 13 bases between. The germline V gene encodes CDR1 KGHDR and CDR2 SFDVKD. This CDR3 spans 14 amino acids. CDR3 nucleotide sequence: TGTGCCACCAGTGATTTTACCAGGGCCAAGGGCTACACCTTC. This codes for CATSDFTRAKGYTF.

The chain is built from TRBV5-5 and TRBJ1-4; no reliable D call. The V gene lost 2 bases and the J gene lost 5 bases, with 13 bases spanning the gap. This CDR3 comprises 15 residues. Germline values: CDR1 SGHKS, CDR2 YYEKEE (reference sequence). CDR3 residues: CASSFSGRENEKLFF. CDR3 DNA: TGTGCCAGCAGCTTTTCAGGTCGGGAGAATGAAAAACTGTTTTTT.

This chain joins TRBV18 and TRBJ2-2; possible D gene TRBD2, 6 bases. V was trimmed by 1 base and J by 1 base, leaving 10 bases between them. The CDR3 loop spans 16 amino acids. Germline V CDR1 and CDR2: KGHSH, LQKENI. CDR3 protein: CASSPLRGGNTGELFF. The CDR3, as DNA: TGTGCCAGCTCACCACTACGGGGAGGGAACACCGGGGAGCTGTTTTTT.

The chain links TRBV30 to TRBJ1-2, with D uncertain. Germline CDR1 reads GTSNPN; CDR2 reads SVGIG (reference sequence). The V end was cut by 5 bases, the J end by 2 bases, with 15 bases between. CDR3 length: 14 amino acids. In DNA, the CDR3 is TGTGCCTGGGTGCGGTTCACCTCAAACTATGGCTACACCTTC. Translated, it gives CAWVRFTSNYGYTF.

Of note for this clone: Other DNA sequences in the same sample also yield this CDR3. This chain uses TRBV6-4 with TRBJ2-1, with D possibly being TRBD2 (5 bases). The length of the CDR3 is 16 residues. Germline CDR1 reads MRHNA; CDR2 reads SNTAGT. Trimming removed 0 bases from V and 4 bases from J, with 13 bases in between. The CDR3 loop reads CASSDSVGASYNEQFF. In DNA form, the CDR3 reads TGTGCCAGCAGTGACTCTGTGGGAGCTTCATACAATGAGCAGTTCTTC.

The V call is TRBV28, the J call TRBJ2-1, with 11 bases aligning to TRBD2. The trim removed 6 bases at V and 0 bases at J, leaving 10 bases unmatched. The CDR3 spans 18 residues. In germline, CDR1 is MDHEN, CDR2 SYDVKM. This CDR3 is CASRTQGLAGRSYNEQFF. The CDR3 coding sequence is TGTGCCAGCAGAACCCAAGGACTAGCGGGTCGCTCCTACAATGAGCAGTTCTTC.

The gene calls are TRBV28 and TRBJ2-3; 9 nucleotides line up with TRBD2. Trimming at V came to 4 bases and at J to 5 bases, leaving 10 bases not matched to a gene. The CDR3 is made up of 16 amino acids. Germline V lookup: CDR1 MDHEN, CDR2 SYDVKM. As DNA, the CDR3 is TGTGCCAGCAGTTCCCCGGGGCGGGAGGGCCGAGATACGCAGTATTTT. Its protein is CASSSPGREGRDTQYF. Complete variable domain (other parts from reference TRBV28 and TRBJ2-3): DVKVTQSSRYLVKRTGEKVFLECVQDMDHENMFWYRQDPGLGLRLIYFSYDVKMKEKGDIPEGYSVSREKKERFSLILESASTNQTSMYLCASSSPGREGRDTQYFGPGTRLTVL.

The J gene is TRBJ1-2, the V gene TRBV11-2; possible D gene TRBD1, 5 bases. Germline CDR1 is SGHAT and CDR2 is FQNNGV. With 0 bases removed from V and 8 bases from J, the gap between germline ends came to 7 bases. The CDR3 sequence is 12 residues long. The CDR3 nucleotides read TGTGCCAGCAGCTTAGAGGGGCAGGGCTACACCTTC. Its translation: CASSLEGQGYTF.

The chain combines TRBV19 with TRBJ1-4; 7 bases align to TRBD1. This CDR3 contains 15 residues. Germline CDR1 and CDR2: LNHDA and SQIVND (reference sequence). After removal of 5 bases from V and 0 bases from J, the junction contained 3 bases not matched to a gene. The CDR3: CASSETGSTNEKLFF. The CDR3 bases are TGTGCCAGTAGTGAGACAGGGTCAACTAATGAAAAACTGTTTTTT.

Note on this clone: This sample also contains other DNA sequences that code for the same CDR3. The rearrangement links TRBV10-3 to TRBJ2-3; D is perhaps TRBD1 (5 bases). This CDR3 is built from 14 residues. Looked up from germline, CDR1 is ENHRY and CDR2 is SYGVKD. Trimming stripped 0 bases from V and 1 base from J, with 5 bases between. The CDR3 sequence is CAISESTGTDTQYF. CDR3 in DNA: TGTGCCATCAGTGAGTCGACAGGCACAGATACGCAGTATTTT.

This chain joins TRBV9 and TRBJ2-5; 10 nucleotides agree with TRBD2. J lost 2 bases, V lost 0 bases, and 7 bases had no gene match. This CDR3 has 17 amino acids. The V gene's germline CDR1 is SGDLS and CDR2 YYNGEE. The CDR3: CASSVAGASGGQETQYF. CDR3 coding DNA: TGTGCCAGCAGCGTAGCTGGGGCTAGCGGGGGACAAGAGACCCAGTACTTC.